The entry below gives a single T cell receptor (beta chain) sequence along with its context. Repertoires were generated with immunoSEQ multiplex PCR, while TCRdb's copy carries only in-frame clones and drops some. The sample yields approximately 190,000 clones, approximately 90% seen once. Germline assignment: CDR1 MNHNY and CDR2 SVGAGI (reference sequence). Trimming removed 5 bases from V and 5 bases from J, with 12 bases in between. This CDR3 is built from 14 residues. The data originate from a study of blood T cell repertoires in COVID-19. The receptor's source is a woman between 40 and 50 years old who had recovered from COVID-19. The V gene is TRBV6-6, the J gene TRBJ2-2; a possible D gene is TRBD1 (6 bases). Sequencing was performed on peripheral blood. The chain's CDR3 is CASSPGQITGELFF. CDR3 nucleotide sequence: TGTGCCAGCAGTCCCGGACAGATTACCGGGGAGCTGTTTTTT.